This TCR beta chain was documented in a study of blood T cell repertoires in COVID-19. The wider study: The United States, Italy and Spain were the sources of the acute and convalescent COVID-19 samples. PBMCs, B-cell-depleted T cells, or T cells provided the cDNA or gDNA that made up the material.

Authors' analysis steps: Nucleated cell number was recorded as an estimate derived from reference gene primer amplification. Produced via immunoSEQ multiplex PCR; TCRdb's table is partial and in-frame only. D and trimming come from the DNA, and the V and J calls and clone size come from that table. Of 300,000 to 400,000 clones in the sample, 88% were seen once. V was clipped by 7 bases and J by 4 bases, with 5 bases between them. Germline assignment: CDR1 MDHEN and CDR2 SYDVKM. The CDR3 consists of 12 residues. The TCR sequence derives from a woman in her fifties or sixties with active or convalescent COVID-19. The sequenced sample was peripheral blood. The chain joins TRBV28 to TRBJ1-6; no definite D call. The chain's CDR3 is CASTLYNSPLHF. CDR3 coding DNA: TGTGCCAGCACCTTATATAATTCACCCCTCCACTTT. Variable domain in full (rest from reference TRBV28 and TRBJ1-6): DVKVTQSSRYLVKRTGEKVFLECVQDMDHENMFWYRQDPGLGLRLIYFSYDVKMKEKGDIPEGYSVSREKKERFSLILESASTNQTSMYLCASTLYNSPLHFGNGTRLTVT.